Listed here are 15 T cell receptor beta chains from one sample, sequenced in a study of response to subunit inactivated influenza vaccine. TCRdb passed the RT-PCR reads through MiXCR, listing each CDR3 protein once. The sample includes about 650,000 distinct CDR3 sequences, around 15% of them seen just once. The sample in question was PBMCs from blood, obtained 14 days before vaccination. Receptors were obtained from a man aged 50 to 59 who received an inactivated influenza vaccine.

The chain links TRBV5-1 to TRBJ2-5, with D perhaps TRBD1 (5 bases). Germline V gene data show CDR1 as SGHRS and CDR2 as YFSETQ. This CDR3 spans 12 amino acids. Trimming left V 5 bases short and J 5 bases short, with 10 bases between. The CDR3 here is CASSVGVETQYF. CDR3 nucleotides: TGCGCCAGCAGTGTAGGGGTGGAGACCCAGTACTTC. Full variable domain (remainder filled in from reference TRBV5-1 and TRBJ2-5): KAGVTQTPRYLIKTRGQQVTLSCSPISGHRSVSWYQQTPGQGLQFLFEYFSETQRNKGNFPGRFSGRQFSNSRSEMNVSTLELGDSALYLCASSVGVETQYFGPGTRLLVL.

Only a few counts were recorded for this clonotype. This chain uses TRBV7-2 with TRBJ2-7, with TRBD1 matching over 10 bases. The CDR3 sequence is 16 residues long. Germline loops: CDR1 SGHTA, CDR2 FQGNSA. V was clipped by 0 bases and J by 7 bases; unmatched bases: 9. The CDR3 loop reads CASSLASRQGAGEQYF. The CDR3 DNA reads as TGTGCCAGCAGCTTAGCTTCCCGACAGGGGGCGGGAGAGCAGTACTTC.

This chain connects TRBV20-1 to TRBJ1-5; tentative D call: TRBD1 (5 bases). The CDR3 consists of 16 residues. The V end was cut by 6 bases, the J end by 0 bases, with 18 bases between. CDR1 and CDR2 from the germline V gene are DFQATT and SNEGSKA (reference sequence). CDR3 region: CSAFTGLQYSNQPQHF. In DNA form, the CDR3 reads TGCAGTGCCTTCACGGGACTCCAGTATAGCAATCAGCCCCAGCATTTT.

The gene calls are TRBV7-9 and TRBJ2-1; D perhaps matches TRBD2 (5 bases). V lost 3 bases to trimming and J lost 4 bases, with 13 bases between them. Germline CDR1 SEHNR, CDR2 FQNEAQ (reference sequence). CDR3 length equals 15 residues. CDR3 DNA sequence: TGTGCCAGCAGCTTTTACCAGCGGAATTACAATGAGCAGTTCTTC. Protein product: CASSFYQRNYNEQFF.

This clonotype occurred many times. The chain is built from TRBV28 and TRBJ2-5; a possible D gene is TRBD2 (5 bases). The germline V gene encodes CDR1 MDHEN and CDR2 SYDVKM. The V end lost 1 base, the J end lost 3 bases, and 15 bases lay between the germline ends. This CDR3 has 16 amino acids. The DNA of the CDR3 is TGTGCCAGCAGTTTATTGGGCGGCGCGGAGGAAGAGACCCAGTACTTC. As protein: CASSLLGGAEEETQYF.

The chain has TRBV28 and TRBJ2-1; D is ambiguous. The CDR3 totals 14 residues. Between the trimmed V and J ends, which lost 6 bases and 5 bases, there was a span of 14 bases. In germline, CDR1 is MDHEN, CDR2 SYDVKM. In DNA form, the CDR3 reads TGTGCCAGCAGACCAGCGACGGATAACAATGAGCAGTTCTTC. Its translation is CASRPATDNNEQFF.

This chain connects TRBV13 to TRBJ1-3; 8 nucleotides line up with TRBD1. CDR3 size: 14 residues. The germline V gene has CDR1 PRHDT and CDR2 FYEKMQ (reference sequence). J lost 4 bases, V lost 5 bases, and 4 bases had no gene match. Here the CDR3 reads CASSEWTGGNTIYF. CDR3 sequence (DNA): TGTGCCAGCAGCGAATGGACAGGGGGAAACACCATATATTTT.

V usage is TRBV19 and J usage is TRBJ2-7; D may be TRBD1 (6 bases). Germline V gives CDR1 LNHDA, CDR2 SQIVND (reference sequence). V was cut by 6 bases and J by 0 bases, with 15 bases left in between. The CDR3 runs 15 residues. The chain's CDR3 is CASSQTGLPSYEQYF. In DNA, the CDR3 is TGTGCCAGTAGCCAGACAGGATTGCCCTCCTACGAGCAGTACTTC.

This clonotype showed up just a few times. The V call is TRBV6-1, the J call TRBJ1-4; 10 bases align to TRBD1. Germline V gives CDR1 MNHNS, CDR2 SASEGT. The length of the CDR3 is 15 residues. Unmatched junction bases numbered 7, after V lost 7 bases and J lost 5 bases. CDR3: CASTRQGASNEKLFF. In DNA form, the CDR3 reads TGTGCCAGCACTCGACAGGGGGCGTCCAATGAAAAACTGTTTTTT.

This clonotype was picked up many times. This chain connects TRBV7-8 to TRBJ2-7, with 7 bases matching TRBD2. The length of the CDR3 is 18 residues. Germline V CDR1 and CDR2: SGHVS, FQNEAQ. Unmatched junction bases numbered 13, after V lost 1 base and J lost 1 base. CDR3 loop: CASSLEERGPRRSYEQYF. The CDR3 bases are TGTGCCAGCAGCTTAGAGGAGCGGGGACCTAGGAGGTCCTACGAGCAGTACTTC.

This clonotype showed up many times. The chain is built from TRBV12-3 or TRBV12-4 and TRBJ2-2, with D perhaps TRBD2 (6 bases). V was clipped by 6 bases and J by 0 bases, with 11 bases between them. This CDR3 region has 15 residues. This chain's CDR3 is CASSASGPNTGELFF. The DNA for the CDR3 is TGTGCCAGCAGCGCCAGCGGGCCGAACACCGGGGAGCTGTTTTTT.

The CDR3 loop reads CASSEKGASVTDTQYF. For the CDR3, the DNA is TGTGCCAGCAGTGAAAAGGGGGCGAGCGTCACAGATACGCAGTATTTT. The rearrangement links TRBV9 to TRBJ2-3, with 7 positions matching TRBD1. The length of the CDR3 is 16 residues. V lost 5 bases, J lost 2 bases, and 11 bases stayed unmatched. CDR1 and CDR2 (germline): SGDLS, YYNGEE.

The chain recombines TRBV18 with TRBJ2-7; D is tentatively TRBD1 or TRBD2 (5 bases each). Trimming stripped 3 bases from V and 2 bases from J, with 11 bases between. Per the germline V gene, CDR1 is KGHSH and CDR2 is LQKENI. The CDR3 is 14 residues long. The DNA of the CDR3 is TGTGCCAGCTCACCCGGGACCCAGGCCTACGAGCAGTACTTC. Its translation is CASSPGTQAYEQYF.

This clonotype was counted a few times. This CDR3 is CASQGSDTQYF. The DNA of the CDR3 is TGTGCCAGCCAAGGATCAGATACGCAGTATTTT. The chain joins TRBV7-9 to TRBJ2-3; D is unclear. CDR1 is SEHNR and CDR2 is FQNEAQ in the germline V gene (reference sequence). CDR3 length equals 11 residues. V lost 8 bases and J 4 bases, leaving 7 bases between the germline ends.

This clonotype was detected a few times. This chain's CDR3 is CASSHVPAAYEQYF. Written as DNA, the CDR3 is TGCGCCAGCAGCCACGTCCCGGCGGCTTACGAGCAGTACTTC. The chain couples TRBV4-1 to TRBJ2-7; no reliable D call. The CDR3 covers 14 residues. Trimming cost V 3 bases and J 4 bases, with 13 bases left between them. CDR1 and CDR2 from the germline V gene are MGHRA and YSYEKL.